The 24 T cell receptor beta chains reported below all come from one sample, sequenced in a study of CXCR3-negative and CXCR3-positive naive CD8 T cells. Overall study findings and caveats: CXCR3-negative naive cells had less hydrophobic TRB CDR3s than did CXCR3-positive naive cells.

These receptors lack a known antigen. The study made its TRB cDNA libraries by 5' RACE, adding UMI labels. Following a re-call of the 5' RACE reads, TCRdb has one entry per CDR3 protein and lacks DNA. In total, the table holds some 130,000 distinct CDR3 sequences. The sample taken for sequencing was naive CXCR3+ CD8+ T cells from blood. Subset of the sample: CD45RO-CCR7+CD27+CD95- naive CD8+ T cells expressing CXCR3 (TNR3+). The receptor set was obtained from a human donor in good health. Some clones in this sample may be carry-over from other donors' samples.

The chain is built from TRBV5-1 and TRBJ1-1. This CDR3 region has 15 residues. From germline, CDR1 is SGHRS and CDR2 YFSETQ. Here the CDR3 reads CASSLIGELNTEAFF.

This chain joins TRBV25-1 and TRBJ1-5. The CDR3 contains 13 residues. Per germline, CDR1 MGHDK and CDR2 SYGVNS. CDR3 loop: CASSEGPTLPQHF.

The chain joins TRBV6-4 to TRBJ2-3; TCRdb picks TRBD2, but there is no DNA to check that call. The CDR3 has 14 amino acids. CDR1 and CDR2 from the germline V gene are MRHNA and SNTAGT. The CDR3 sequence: CASSADGTTDTQYF.

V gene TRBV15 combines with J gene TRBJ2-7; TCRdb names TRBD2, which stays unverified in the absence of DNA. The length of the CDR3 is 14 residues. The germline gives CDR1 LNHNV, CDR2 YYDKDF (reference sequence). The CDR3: CATSRLAGPYEQYF. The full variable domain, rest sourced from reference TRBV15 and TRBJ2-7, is DAMVIQNPRYQVTQFGKPVTLSCSQTLNHNVMYWYQQKSSQAPKLLFHYYDKDFNNEADTPDNFQSRRPNTSFCFLDIRSPGLGDTAMYLCATSRLAGPYEQYFGPGTRLTVT.

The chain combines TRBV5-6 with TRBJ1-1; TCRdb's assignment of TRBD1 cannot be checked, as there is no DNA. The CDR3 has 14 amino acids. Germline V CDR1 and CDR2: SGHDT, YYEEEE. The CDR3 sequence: CASSLVPTGGEAFF.

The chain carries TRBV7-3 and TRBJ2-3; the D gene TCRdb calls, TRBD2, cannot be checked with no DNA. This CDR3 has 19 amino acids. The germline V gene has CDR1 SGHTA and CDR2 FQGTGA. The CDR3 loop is CASSLPLTSGGEGTDTQYF.

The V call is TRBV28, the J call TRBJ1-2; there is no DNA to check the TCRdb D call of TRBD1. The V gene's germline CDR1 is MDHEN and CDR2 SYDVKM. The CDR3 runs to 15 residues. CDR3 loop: CASSAPGVGYYGYTF.

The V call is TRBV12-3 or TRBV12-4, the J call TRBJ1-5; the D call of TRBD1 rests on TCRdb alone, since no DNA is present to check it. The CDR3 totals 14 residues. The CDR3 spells CASSFGGFGQPQHF.

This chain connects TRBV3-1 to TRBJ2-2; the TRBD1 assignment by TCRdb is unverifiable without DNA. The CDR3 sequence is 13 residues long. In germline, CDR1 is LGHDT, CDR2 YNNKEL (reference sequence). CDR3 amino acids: CASSPPGNGELFF.

CDR3: CASSPADAYEQYF. This chain connects TRBV7-9 to TRBJ2-7; checking the TCRdb D call of TRBD2 is not possible without DNA. Germline V gene data show CDR1 as SEHNR and CDR2 as FQNEAQ (reference sequence). The CDR3 runs to 13 residues.

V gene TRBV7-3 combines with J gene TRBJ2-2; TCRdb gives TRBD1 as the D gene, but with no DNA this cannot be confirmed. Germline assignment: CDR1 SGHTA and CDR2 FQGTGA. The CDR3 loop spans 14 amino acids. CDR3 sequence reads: CASRAGESTGELFF.

The CDR3 reads CASSSLLAGDQETQYF. This chain uses TRBV5-6 with TRBJ2-5; TCRdb reports TRBD2, a call that lacks DNA to check it against. CDR1 and CDR2 from the germline V gene are SGHDT and YYEEEE. This CDR3 is built from 16 residues.

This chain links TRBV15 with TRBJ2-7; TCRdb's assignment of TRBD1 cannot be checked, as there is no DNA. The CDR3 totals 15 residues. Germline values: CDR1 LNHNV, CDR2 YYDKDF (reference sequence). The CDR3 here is CATSRTGTGSVEQYF.

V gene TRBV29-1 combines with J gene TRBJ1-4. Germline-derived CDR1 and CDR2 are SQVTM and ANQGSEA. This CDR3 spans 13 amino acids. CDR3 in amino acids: CSVAGTTNEKLFF.

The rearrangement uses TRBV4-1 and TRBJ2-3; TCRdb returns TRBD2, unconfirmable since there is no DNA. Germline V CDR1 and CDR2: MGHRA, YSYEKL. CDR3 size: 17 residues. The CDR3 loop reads CASSQDTSGSLPDTQYF.

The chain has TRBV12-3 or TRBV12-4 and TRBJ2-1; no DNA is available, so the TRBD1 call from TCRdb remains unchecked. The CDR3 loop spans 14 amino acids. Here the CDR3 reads CASSLEQGIHEQFF.

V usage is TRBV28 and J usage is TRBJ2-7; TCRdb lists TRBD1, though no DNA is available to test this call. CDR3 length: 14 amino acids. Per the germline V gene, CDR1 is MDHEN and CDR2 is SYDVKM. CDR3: CASSSRTVSHEQYF.

CDR3 region: CASSQVHTEAFF. J is TRBJ1-1 and V is TRBV4-2. CDR3 length equals 12 residues. CDR1 is LGHNA and CDR2 is YNFKEQ in the germline V gene.

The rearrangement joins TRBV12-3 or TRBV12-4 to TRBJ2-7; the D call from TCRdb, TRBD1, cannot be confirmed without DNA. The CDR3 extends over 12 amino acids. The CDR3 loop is CASSFRAYEQYF.

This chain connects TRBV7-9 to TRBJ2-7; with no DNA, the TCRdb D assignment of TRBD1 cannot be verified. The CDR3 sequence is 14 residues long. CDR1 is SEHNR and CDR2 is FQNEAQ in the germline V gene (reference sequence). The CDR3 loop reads CASSAETGSYEQYF.

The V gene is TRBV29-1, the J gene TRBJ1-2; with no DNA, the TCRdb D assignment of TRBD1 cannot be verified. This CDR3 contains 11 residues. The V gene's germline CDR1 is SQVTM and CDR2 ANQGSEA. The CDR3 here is CSVHSGHGYTF.

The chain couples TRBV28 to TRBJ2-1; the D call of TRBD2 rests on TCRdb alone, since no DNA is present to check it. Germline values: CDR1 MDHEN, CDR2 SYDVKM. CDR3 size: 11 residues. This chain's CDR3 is CASSFSGQQFF.

The CDR3 sequence: CASSWAAGTEQFF. J is TRBJ2-1 and V is TRBV7-8; there is no DNA to check the TCRdb D call of TRBD1. The CDR3 totals 13 residues. In germline, CDR1 is SGHVS, CDR2 FQNEAQ.

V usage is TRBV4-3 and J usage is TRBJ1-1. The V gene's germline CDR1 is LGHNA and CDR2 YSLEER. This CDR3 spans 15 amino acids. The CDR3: CASSQDRTRNTEAFF.